These 31 T cell receptor beta chains were sequenced from one sample in a study of blood T cell repertoires in COVID-19. The protocol was immunoSEQ multiplex PCR, while the TCRdb copy is restricted to in-frame clones and leaves out a portion. The repertoire includes a few hundred thousand clones, over 75% of them detected once, and approximately 7.6% sits in the top ten. The sequencing sample was made of peripheral blood. These receptors were collected from a human donor in a cohort sampled during active COVID-19.

The chain couples TRBV27 to TRBJ2-7; maybe TRBD2 (6 bases). Germline CDR1 MNHEY, CDR2 SMNVEV (reference sequence). V lost 2 bases and J 3 bases, leaving 11 bases between the germline ends. The CDR3 extends over 14 amino acids. The DNA of the CDR3 is TGTGCCAGCAGTTTACGGGGGATAGACTACGAGCAGTACTTC. Its protein is CASSLRGIDYEQYF.

The rearrangement uses TRBV19 and TRBJ2-1, with unresolved D. Per germline, CDR1 LNHDA and CDR2 SQIVND (reference sequence). CDR3 length equals 15 residues. Deletions cut 2 bases from V and 1 base from J, with 9 bases between. This CDR3 is CASSINTQSYNEQFF. DNA of the CDR3: TGTGCCAGTAGTATAAACACACAGTCCTACAATGAGCAGTTCTTC.

This rearrangement joins TRBV19 to TRBJ1-1; no clear D. V dropped 6 bases and J dropped 0 bases, with 8 bases sitting between them. The CDR3 runs 13 residues. Germline-derived CDR1 and CDR2 are LNHDA and SQIVND (reference sequence). Written as DNA, the CDR3 is TGTGCCAGTAGGATGACACTGAACACTGAAGCTTTCTTT. As protein: CASRMTLNTEAFF.

The chain is built from TRBV7-8 and TRBJ2-7; perhaps TRBD1 as D (6 bases). The CDR3 is 16 amino acids. The germline V and J ends were trimmed by 5 bases and 0 bases, with 17 bases remaining between them. Germline V CDR1 and CDR2: SGHVS, FQNEAQ. The CDR3 DNA reads TGTGCCAGCAGCCGAATCGGGACACTCAGCTCCTACGAGCAGTACTTC. Its protein product is CASSRIGTLSSYEQYF. The whole variable domain, remainder taken from reference TRBV7-8 and TRBJ2-7, is GAGVSQSPRYKVAKRGQDVALRCDPISGHVSLFWYQQALGQGPEFLTYFQNEAQLDKSGLPSDRFFAERPEGSVSTLKIQRTQQEDSAVYLCASSRIGTLSSYEQYFGPGTRLTVT.

The V call is TRBV18, the J call TRBJ1-1; D is perhaps TRBD1 (6 bases). Germline CDR1 and CDR2: KGHSH and LQKENI. V gave up 6 bases and J gave up 3 bases, with 11 bases separating them. This CDR3 has 13 residues. The chain's CDR3 is CASSYDRHTEAFF. CDR3 in DNA: TGTGCCAGCTCTTACGACAGGCACACTGAAGCTTTCTTT.

The chain has TRBV6-5 and TRBJ1-1, with a possible D match to TRBD1 (5 bases). Germline loops: CDR1 MNHEY, CDR2 SVGAGI. This CDR3 contains 15 residues. Trimming shortened V by 6 bases and J by 0 bases, and 14 bases separated the two germline ends. The CDR3, as DNA: TGTGCCAGCAGGGGGCGGGGCCGCGTGAACACTGAAGCTTTCTTT. This gives the protein CASRGRGRVNTEAFF.

The chain couples TRBV9 to TRBJ1-4, with 9 bases lining up with TRBD1. Trimming cost V 4 bases and J 8 bases; bases outside gene matches: 3. The CDR3 consists of 13 residues. The V gene's germline CDR1 is SGDLS and CDR2 YYNGEE. The CDR3 DNA sequence: TGTGCCAGCAGCATCGGACAGGGGGAAAAACTGTTTTTT. It is translated as CASSIGQGEKLFF.

This clone has more than one count but fewer than ten. V usage is TRBV6-4 and J usage is TRBJ2-2; 11 bases align to TRBD2. The CDR3 contains 15 residues. Looked up from germline, CDR1 is MRHNA and CDR2 is SNTAGT. Trimming cost V 7 bases and J 5 bases; bases outside gene matches: 6. The CDR3 DNA reads TGTGCCAGCACCCCGACTAGCGGGGCGACCGGGGAGCTGTTTTTT. It codes for CASTPTSGATGELFF.

This clone was seen a handful of times. The sample has other DNA sequences that encode this CDR3 too. The chain couples TRBV14 to TRBJ1-6, with 7 positions matching TRBD1. CDR3 length equals 16 residues. Germline trimming cut 1 base from V and 4 bases from J; bases unmatched to any gene: 4. Germline V CDR1 and CDR2: SGHDN, FVKESK. CDR3: CASSQVGTAYNSPLHF. The CDR3 DNA sequence: TGTGCCAGCAGCCAAGTAGGGACAGCTTATAATTCACCCCTCCACTTT.

The V call is TRBV6-5, the J call TRBJ1-5; D gene ambiguous. The CDR3 contains 14 residues. Per the germline V gene, CDR1 is MNHEY and CDR2 is SVGAGI. V lost 2 bases and J lost 8, with 13 bases in between. CDR3 in amino acids: CASSYGEGAEPQHF. Written as DNA, the CDR3 is TGTGCCAGCAGTTACGGGGAGGGTGCAGAGCCCCAGCATTTT.

The genes are TRBV7-6 and TRBJ2-1, with TRBD1 matching over 8 bases. The trim removed 1 base at V and 8 bases at J, leaving 10 bases unmatched. The CDR3 contains 16 residues. Germline V CDR1 and CDR2: SGHVS, FNYEAQ. The CDR3 DNA follows: TGTGCCAGCAGCTTAGTAGGGGACAGGTATGGCGATGAGCAGTTCTTC. It is translated as CASSLVGDRYGDEQFF. Combining the CDR3 with reference TRBV7-6 and TRBJ2-1 gives the whole variable domain GAGVSQSPRYKVTKRGQDVALRCDPISGHVSLYWYRQALGQGPEFLTYFNYEAQQDKSGLPNDRFSAERPEGSISTLTIQRTEQRDSAMYRCASSLVGDRYGDEQFFGPGTRLTVL.

This clone was recorded a few times. The chain recombines TRBV7-9 with TRBJ1-2, with D possibly being TRBD1 (6 bases). Trimming removed 5 bases at V and 3 bases at J, with 16 bases between. The CDR3 extends over 15 amino acids. Per the germline V gene, CDR1 is SEHNR and CDR2 is FQNEAQ (reference sequence). CDR3 in amino acids: CASSKSQGPYYGYTF. CDR3 DNA: TGTGCCAGCAGCAAAAGTCAGGGGCCCTACTATGGCTACACCTTC.

CDR3 bases: TGTGCCATCAGTTCGGGCGCGGGGGAAGAGACCCAGTACTTC. Translation: CAISSGAGEETQYF. The J gene is TRBJ2-5, the V gene TRBV10-3; TRBD2 agrees at 7 bases. Germline loops: CDR1 ENHRY, CDR2 SYGVKD. With 5 bases clipped from V and 3 bases from J, the junction kept 6 bases outside the gene matches. This CDR3 has 14 amino acids.

J is TRBJ1-2 and V is TRBV2, with 7 bases identical to TRBD1. CDR3 size: 13 residues. Trimming took 9 bases from V and 3 from J; bases not matched to a gene: 7. CDR1 is SNHLY, CDR2 FYNNEI, per germline. The CDR3 protein is CARFRTGHYGYTF. CDR3 nucleotide sequence: TGTGCCAGATTTCGGACAGGCCACTATGGCTACACCTTC.

The chain has TRBV6-1 and TRBJ2-6; 12 nucleotides match TRBD1. Germline CDR1 is MNHNS and CDR2 is SASEGT. The CDR3 has 17 amino acids. With V trimmed by 3 bases and J by 4 bases, 4 bases remained unmatched. The CDR3 reads CASSEGQGARGANVLTF. The CDR3 DNA reads TGTGCCAGCAGTGAGGGACAGGGGGCGCGAGGGGCCAACGTCCTGACTTTC.

V and J are TRBV19 and TRBJ1-5; 11 bases fit TRBD1. Germline CDR1 and CDR2: LNHDA and SQIVND (reference sequence). The CDR3 length is 17 residues. After removal of 1 base from V and 6 bases from J, the junction contained 8 bases not matched to a gene. The CDR3 sequence: CASSIGTGGLRSQPQHF. DNA for the CDR3: TGTGCCAGTAGTATAGGGACAGGGGGCCTACGTTCTCAGCCCCAGCATTTT. Filled out from reference TRBV19 and TRBJ1-5, the complete variable domain reads DGGITQSPKYLFRKEGQNVTLSCEQNLNHDAMYWYRQDPGQGLRLIYYSQIVNDFQKGDIAEGYSVSREKKESFPLTVTSAQKNPTAFYLCASSIGTGGLRSQPQHFGDGTRLSIL.

J is TRBJ2-3 and V is TRBV4-1; perhaps TRBD1 as D (5 bases). Per germline, CDR1 MGHRA and CDR2 YSYEKL. The germline V and J ends were trimmed by 3 bases and 5 bases, with 21 bases remaining between them. This CDR3 contains 17 residues. The CDR3 DNA reads as TGCGCCAGCAGCCAGACCAGACAGACACAGGCTAAAGATACGCAGTATTTT. Protein product: CASSQTRQTQAKDTQYF.

The rearrangement uses TRBV10-1 and TRBJ1-3; D is unresolved. Germline V gives CDR1 WNHNN, CDR2 SYGVQD (reference sequence). The CDR3 is made up of 14 amino acids. The germline V and J ends were trimmed by 4 bases and 0 bases, with 7 bases remaining between them. This CDR3 is CASSADNSGNTIYF. CDR3 bases: TGCGCCAGCAGTGCTGACAACTCTGGAAACACCATATATTTT.

This clone was detected once. The chain joins TRBV29-1 to TRBJ1-2; TRBD1 matches 8 bases. The V gene end was trimmed by 3 bases and the J gene end by 8 bases; junction bases not matched to a gene: 11. The CDR3 sequence is 14 residues long. Germline V gene sequence: CDR1 SQVTM, CDR2 ANQGSEA. The CDR3 region has the DNA TGCAGCGTTGATCCGGACAGGGCATACAGGGGCTACACCTTC. It yields the protein CSVDPDRAYRGYTF.

The V gene is TRBV27, the J gene TRBJ1-1; a weak D match, TRBD1 (6 bases). The germline V gene has CDR1 MNHEY and CDR2 SMNVEV (reference sequence). V was pared by 3 bases and J by 1 base, with 21 bases between. This CDR3 has 18 residues. The CDR3 sequence: CASSLGAPWWEGNTEAFF. The CDR3 coding sequence is TGTGCCAGCAGTTTGGGGGCCCCGTGGTGGGAGGGGAACACTGAAGCTTTCTTT.

This chain connects TRBV24-1 to TRBJ1-2; TRBD1 agrees at 9 bases. This CDR3 region has 15 residues. Germline CDR1 KGHDR, CDR2 SFDVKD. Trimming removed 5 bases from V and 7 bases from J; junction bases left unmatched: 10. The CDR3 spells CATSGAGQGLGGYTF. CDR3 in DNA: TGTGCCACCAGTGGAGCGGGACAGGGATTAGGTGGCTACACCTTC.

The chain combines TRBV10-2 with TRBJ2-1; the match to TRBD2 covers 7 bases. The CDR3 has 15 amino acids. Trimming cost V 3 bases and J 7 bases; bases outside gene matches: 9. Germline loops: CDR1 WSHSY, CDR2 SAAADI. CDR3 residues: CASSDLGGGRNEQFF. CDR3 DNA: TGCGCCAGCAGTGACCTGGGGGGGGGAAGGAATGAGCAGTTCTTC.

This chain links TRBV24-1 with TRBJ2-7; D gene ambiguous. The CDR3 loop spans 15 amino acids. V was shortened by 5 bases and J by 5 bases, with 18 bases between the two germline ends. Germline assignment: CDR1 KGHDR and CDR2 SFDVKD. The CDR3 region has the DNA TGTGCCACCAGTGCAGGCAGTCCCCTGGCCCACGAGCAGTACTTC. Amino acid sequence: CATSAGSPLAHEQYF.

The rearrangement joins TRBV21-1 to TRBJ2-7; TRBD1, the table's D call, lacks a check against the DNA. TRBV21-1 is a pseudogene segment. The CDR3 is 14 amino acids. DNA for the CDR3: TGTGCCAGCAGCAAACCCCCGAGGACAAACGAGCAGTACTTC. It yields the protein CASSKPPRTNEQYF.

The gene calls are TRBV29-1 and TRBJ1-5, with a tentative D call TRBD1 (6 bases). Trimming took off 8 bases at V and 7 bases at J, with 18 bases between the two ends. CDR3 length: 13 amino acids. The germline gives CDR1 SQVTM, CDR2 ANQGSEA. CDR3 amino acids: CSTVGGLGQPQHF. The CDR3 region has the DNA TGCAGCACAGTAGGGGGTTTGGGACAGCCCCAGCATTTT.

The chain carries TRBV5-1 and TRBJ1-2, with 7 positions matching TRBD1. Germline assignment: CDR1 SGHRS and CDR2 YFSETQ. CDR3 length: 16 residues. V shed 4 bases and J 0 bases; nucleotides not matched to a gene: 9. The CDR3 nucleotides read TGCGCCAGCAGCCCCCGGACAGGCACCACTAACTATGGCTACACCTTC. Its protein is CASSPRTGTTNYGYTF.

V usage is TRBV5-1 and J usage is TRBJ2-7, with TRBD1 identical over 7 bases. The CDR3 spans 17 residues. Germline V gene sequence: CDR1 SGHRS, CDR2 YFSETQ. Trimming cost V 0 bases and J 2 bases; bases outside gene matches: 11. CDR3 residues: CASSLEGQVRTPYEQYF. The DNA for the CDR3 is TGCGCCAGCAGCTTGGAAGGACAGGTTAGAACCCCCTACGAGCAGTACTTC.

The V gene is TRBV5-4, the J gene TRBJ1-3; 8 nucleotides match TRBD1. Looked up from germline, CDR1 is SGHNT and CDR2 is YYREEE (reference sequence). The CDR3 covers 16 residues. The V gene end was trimmed by 3 bases and the J gene end by 2 bases; junction bases not matched to a gene: 7. CDR3 coding DNA: TGTGCCAGCAGCTCAAGAACAGGGGGGCCTGGAAACACCATATATTTT. This translates into CASSSRTGGPGNTIYF.

The rearrangement uses TRBV29-1 and TRBJ1-1; TRBD1 might be the D (5 bases). Trimming stripped 0 bases from V and 1 base from J, with 15 bases between. The CDR3 has 16 residues. From germline, CDR1 is SQVTM and CDR2 ANQGSEA. The CDR3 is CSVEDRRDRPNTEAFF. Here the CDR3 DNA reads TGCAGCGTTGAAGATCGGAGGGACCGCCCGAACACTGAAGCTTTCTTT. Together with reference TRBV29-1 and TRBJ1-1, the CDR3 gives the full variable domain: SAVISQKPSRDICQRGTSLTIQCQVDSQVTMMFWYRQQPGQSLTLIATANQGSEATYESGFVIDKFPISRPNLTFSTLTVSNMSPEDSSIYLCSVEDRRDRPNTEAFFGQGTRLTVV.

In regard to this clone: The same CDR3 also results from other DNA sequences found in this sample. DNA for the CDR3: TGTGCCAGCTCACCCGGACAGAATTCACCCCTCCACTTT. Amino acids: CASSPGQNSPLHF. This chain joins TRBV18 and TRBJ1-6; a weak D match, TRBD1 (6 bases). The CDR3 extends over 13 amino acids. The V and J ends lost 3 bases and 7 bases respectively, with 7 bases between them. From germline, CDR1 is KGHSH and CDR2 LQKENI.

This chain links TRBV12-5 with TRBJ1-2; weak D call: TRBD1 (6 bases). Per germline, CDR1 LGHNT and CDR2 FRNRAP. Trimming pared 1 base from V and 7 bases from J, leaving 16 bases between. This CDR3 has 15 residues. The CDR3 nucleotides read TGTGCTAGTGGTTTGGCGGTACTACAGGGATTTGGCTACACCTTC. The encoded protein is CASGLAVLQGFGYTF. Drawing the rest from reference TRBV12-5 and TRBJ1-2, the complete variable domain is DARVTQTPRHKVTEMGQEVTMRCQPILGHNTVFWYRQTMMQGLELLAYFRNRAPLDDSGMPKDRFSAEMPDATLATLKIQPSEPRDSAVYFCASGLAVLQGFGYTFGSGTRLTVV.